What follows is one T cell receptor beta chain and its context. Some clones are missing from TCRdb's copy, which holds only in-frame ones; the method was immunoSEQ multiplex PCR. The sample yields about 81,000 clones, around 84% seen once. The sample originates from a study of T cell responses to AZD1222 COVID-19 vaccine. Trimming took 3 bases from V and 6 from J, leaving 10 bases between them. Germline V lookup: CDR1 SGHRS, CDR2 YFSETQ. The CDR3 consists of 14 residues. V gene TRBV5-1 combines with J gene TRBJ2-6; no firm D call. The sequence came from an adult who received the AZD1222 COVID-19 vaccine. Specimen: peripheral blood, collected 28 days after the second AZD1222 dose. For the CDR3, the DNA is TGCGCCAGCAGCTCCTCCACTGTGGCCAACGTCCTGACTTTC. Its protein is CASSSSTVANVLTF.